The rows below give T cell receptor beta chains drawn from one sample of a study of cytomegalovirus exposure and HLA in healthy donors. Sequencing used immunoSEQ multiplex PCR; TCRdb keeps in-frame clones, though not all of them. The table records more than 150,000 clones, over 75% of them present only once. The material sequenced was PBMCs. The receptors were sampled from a man aged 45-65 years in good health and CMV-seropositive. Both conserved end residues are part of each CDR3. A D gene is named only where the DNA matches it firmly. Part of the rows lack a size; the others show once, few, many or a class for expanded clones.

>TRBV11-2|TRBJ2-7|.|13|.
TGTGCCAGCAGCTTAGATGCGCTCCGGGAGCAGTACTTC
CASSLDALREQYF
>TRBV9|TRBJ2-5|.|14|TRBD2
TGTGCCAGCAGCGTAGCTAGCGGGATAGAGGCCCAGTACTTC
CASSVASGIEAQYF
>TRBV2|TRBJ2-2|few|13|.
TGTGCCAGCAGGAGGGAAGCGGCCGGGGAGCTGTTTTTT
CASRREAAGELFF
>TRBV2|TRBJ1-4|.|11|.
TGTGCCAGCAGCTTCCGGGAAAAACTGTTTTTT
CASSFREKLFF
>TRBV7-8|TRBJ1-1|few|18|TRBD1
TGTGCCAGCAGCTTAGCTGGGACAGGGGGCCTTATGAACACTGAAGCTTTCTTT
CASSLAGTGGLMNTEAFF
>TRBV7-2|TRBJ1-5|.|14|.
TGTGCCAGCAGCTCCAGGTCGGGCAATCAGCCCCAGCATTTT
CASSSRSGNQPQHF
>TRBV28|TRBJ2-7|.|14|TRBD1
TGTGCCAGCAGTGTAAGGACAGGAGTCTACGAGCAGTACTTC
CASSVRTGVYEQYF
>TRBV7-3|TRBJ2-7|.|13|TRBD1
TGTTCCAGCAGCCCGGGACAGGGCTACGAGCAGTACTTC
CSSSPGQGYEQYF
>TRBV2|TRBJ1-1|.|13|TRBD1
TGTGCCAGCATGAGGGGGCGCTTTTCCGAAGCTTTCTTT
CASMRGRFSEAFF
>TRBV4-2|TRBJ2-7|.|14|.
TGTGCCAGCAGCCAAGTGGAGGGAGAGTACGAGCAGTACTTC
CASSQVEGEYEQYF
>TRBV2|TRBJ2-5|few|19|TRBD2
TGTGCCAGCAGTGAAGCGAAAAGGGCGGATCGGCGGGAGAGGGGGACCCAGTACTTC
CASSEAKRADRRERGTQYF
>TRBV5-1|TRBJ1-1|.|13|.
TGCGCCAGCAGCTTGCGGGGTGACACTGAAGCTTTCTTT
CASSLRGDTEAFF
>TRBV9|TRBJ1-1|.|15|.
TGTGCCAGCAGCGACCGAACGGACAGTAGGTTTGAAGCTTTCTTT
CASSDRTDSRFEAFF
>TRBV27|TRBJ2-7|.|14|TRBD1
TGTGCCAGCAGTCCCGGGACAGGGAGAAACGAGCAGTACTTC
CASSPGTGRNEQYF
>TRBV5-6|TRBJ2-1|few|14|.
TGTGCCAGCAGCATACCATCGACAGTCGATGAGCAGTTCTTC
CASSIPSTVDEQFF
>TRBV28|TRBJ1-3|.|13|.
TGTGCCAGCAGTTTAGGGGCCCCGCAGTCCCCATATTTT
CASSLGAPQSPYF
>TRBV28|TRBJ1-5|few|12|.
TGTGCCAGCAGTTTCCTCGGTCAGCCCCAGCATTTT
CASSFLGQPQHF